This paragraph reports one TCR beta chain. What it recognizes is unknown. The entry originates in a study of Ad26.COV2.S vaccination and SARS-CoV-2 variants. About the study: It was the COV1001 Ad26.COV2.S trial arm that included the donor. Study-wide findings and caveats: Considerable breadth of spike-specific CD8+ and CD4+ T cell responses has reportedly been documented following vaccination. Comparable non-spike TCR breadth was observed in vaccine and placebo recipients. Estimates derived from TCR breadth and depth analyses may have underestimated total T cell responses.

Per the germline V gene, CDR1 is WNHNN and CDR2 is SYGVQD (reference sequence). Trimming took 6 bases from V and 0 from J; bases not matched to a gene: 3. The CDR3 sequence is 15 residues long. The treatment was: 15 to 20 received Ad26.COV2.S at low or high dose, single or two shots; roughly 5 received placebo; per-sample allocation not given. Repertoires come from day 63 after the first vaccine or placebo injection. Profiled with immunoSEQ multiplex PCR; TCRdb holds only in-frame clones, not every one. The table has 200,000 to 250,000 clones, approximately 90% seen once; the top ten hold over 8.5%. The source was peripheral blood, collected in a trial of Ad26.COV2.S vaccine versus placebo. The sequence was obtained from a person between 18 and 59 years old who received the Ad26.COV2.S COVID-19 vaccine or a placebo. The chain uses TRBV10-1 and TRBJ2-2, with 8 bases that match TRBD1. In DNA form, the CDR3 reads TGCGCCAGCAGCGGACAGGGTTCGAACACCGGGGAGCTGTTTTTT. It translates to CASSGQGSNTGELFF.